The clone carrying this TCR beta chain was counted ten times or more. The data originate from a study of T cells in Graves' hyperthyroidism and ophthalmopathy. Study information: Peripheral blood was drawn at first diagnosis, prior to all treatment.

Subjects aged 18 to 65 presented with newly diagnosed hyperthyroidism of less than 2 months' duration. This CDR3 is built from 14 residues. The V and J ends lost 6 bases and 2 bases respectively, with 10 bases between them. The germline gives CDR1 MNHNS, CDR2 SASEGT. Amplified TCR beta CDR3 regions derived from RNA transcripts. TCR CDR3 regions were first amplified by RT-PCR with HTBI primers. TCRdb called the multiplex PCR reads again in MiXCR, with one record for every CDR3 protein. The sample yields roughly 110,000 distinct CDR3 sequences, about 16% seen once. Input material: blood. The TCR sequence derives from a woman aged 45-59 years with Graves' hyperthyroidism. This chain connects TRBV6-1 to TRBJ2-2; tentatively, D is TRBD1 (5 bases). The CDR3 bases are TGTGCCAGCAGCTTACAGGAAAACACCGGGGAGCTGTTTTTT. It translates to CASSLQENTGELFF.